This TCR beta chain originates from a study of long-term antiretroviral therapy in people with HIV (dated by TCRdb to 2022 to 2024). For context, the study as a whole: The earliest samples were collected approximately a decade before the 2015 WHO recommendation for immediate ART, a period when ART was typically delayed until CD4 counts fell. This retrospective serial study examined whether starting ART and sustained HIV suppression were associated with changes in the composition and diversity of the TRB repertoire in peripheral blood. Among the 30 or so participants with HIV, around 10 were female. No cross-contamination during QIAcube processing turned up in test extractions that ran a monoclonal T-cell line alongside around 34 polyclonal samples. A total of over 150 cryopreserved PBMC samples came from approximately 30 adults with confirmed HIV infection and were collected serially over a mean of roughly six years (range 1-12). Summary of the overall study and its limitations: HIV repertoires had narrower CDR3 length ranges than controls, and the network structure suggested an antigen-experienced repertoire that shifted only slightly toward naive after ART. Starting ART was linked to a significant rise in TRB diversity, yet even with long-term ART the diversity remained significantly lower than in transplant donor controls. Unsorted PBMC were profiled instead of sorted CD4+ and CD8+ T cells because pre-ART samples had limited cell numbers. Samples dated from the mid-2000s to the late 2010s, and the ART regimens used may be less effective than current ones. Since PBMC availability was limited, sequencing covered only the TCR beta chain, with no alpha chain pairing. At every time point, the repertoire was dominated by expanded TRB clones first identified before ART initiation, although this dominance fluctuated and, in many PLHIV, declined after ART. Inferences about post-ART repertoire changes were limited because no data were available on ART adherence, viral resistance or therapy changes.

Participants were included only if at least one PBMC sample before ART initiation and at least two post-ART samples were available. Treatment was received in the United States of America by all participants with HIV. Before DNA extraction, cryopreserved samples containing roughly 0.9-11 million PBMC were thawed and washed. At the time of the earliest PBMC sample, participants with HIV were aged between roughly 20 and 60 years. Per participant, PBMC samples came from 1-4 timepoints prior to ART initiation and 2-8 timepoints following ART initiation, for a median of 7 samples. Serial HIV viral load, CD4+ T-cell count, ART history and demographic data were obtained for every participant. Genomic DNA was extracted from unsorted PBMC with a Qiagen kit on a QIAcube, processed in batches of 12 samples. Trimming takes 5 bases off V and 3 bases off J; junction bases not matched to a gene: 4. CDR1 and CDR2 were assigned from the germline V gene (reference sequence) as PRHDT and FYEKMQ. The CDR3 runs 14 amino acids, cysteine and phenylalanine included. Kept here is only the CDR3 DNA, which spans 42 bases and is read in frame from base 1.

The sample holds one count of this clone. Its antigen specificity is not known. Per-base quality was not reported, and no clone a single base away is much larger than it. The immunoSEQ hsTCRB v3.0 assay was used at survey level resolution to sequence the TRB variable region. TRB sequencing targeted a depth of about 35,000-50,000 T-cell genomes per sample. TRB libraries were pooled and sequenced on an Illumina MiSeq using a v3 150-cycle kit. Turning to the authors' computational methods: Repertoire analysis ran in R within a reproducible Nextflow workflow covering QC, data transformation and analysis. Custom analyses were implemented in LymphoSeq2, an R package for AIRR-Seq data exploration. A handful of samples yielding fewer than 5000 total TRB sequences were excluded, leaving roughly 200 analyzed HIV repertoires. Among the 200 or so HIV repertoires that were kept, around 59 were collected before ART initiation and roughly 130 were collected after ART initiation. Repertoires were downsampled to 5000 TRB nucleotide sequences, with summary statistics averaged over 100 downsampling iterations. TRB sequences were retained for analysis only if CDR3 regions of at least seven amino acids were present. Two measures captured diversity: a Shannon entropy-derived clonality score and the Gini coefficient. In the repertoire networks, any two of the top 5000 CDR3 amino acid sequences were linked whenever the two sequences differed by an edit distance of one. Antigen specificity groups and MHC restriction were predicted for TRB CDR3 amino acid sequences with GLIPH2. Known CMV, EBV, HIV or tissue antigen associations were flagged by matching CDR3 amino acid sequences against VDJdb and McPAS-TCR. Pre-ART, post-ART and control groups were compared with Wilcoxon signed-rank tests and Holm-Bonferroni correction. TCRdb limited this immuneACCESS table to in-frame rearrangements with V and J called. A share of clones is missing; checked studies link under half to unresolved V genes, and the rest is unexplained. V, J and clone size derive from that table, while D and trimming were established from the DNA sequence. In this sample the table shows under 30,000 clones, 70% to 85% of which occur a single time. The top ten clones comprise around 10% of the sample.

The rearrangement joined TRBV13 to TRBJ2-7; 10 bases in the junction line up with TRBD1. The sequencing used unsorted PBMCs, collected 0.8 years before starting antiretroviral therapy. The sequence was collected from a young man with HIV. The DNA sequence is TGTGCCAGCAGCATGGGACAGGGGATCTACGAGCAGTACTTC. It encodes CASSMGQGIYEQYF. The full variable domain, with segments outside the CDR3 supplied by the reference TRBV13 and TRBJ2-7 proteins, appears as AAGVIQSPRHLIKEKRETATLKCYPIPRHDTVYWYQQGPGQDPQFLISFYEKMQSDKGSIPDRFSAQQFSDYHSELNMSSLELGDSALYFCASSMGQGIYEQYFGPGTRLTVT.